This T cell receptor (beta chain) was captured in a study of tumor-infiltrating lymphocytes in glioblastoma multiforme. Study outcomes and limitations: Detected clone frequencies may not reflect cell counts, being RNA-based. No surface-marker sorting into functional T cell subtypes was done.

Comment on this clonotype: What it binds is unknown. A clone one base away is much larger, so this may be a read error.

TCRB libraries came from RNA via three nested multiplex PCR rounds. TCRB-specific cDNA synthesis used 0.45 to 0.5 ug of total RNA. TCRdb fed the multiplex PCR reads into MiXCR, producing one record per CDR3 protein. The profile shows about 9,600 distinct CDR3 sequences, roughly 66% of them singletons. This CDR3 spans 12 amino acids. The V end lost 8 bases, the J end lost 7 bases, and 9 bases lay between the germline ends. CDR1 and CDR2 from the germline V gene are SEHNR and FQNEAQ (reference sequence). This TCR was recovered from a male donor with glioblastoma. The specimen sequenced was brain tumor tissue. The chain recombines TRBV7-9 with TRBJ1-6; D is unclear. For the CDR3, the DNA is TGTGCCAGCGTCAATTGGAATTCACCCCTCCACTTT. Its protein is CASVNWNSPLHF. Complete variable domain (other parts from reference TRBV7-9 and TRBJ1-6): DTGVSQNPRHKITKRGQNVTFRCDPISEHNRLYWYRQTLGQGPEFLTYFQNEAQLEKSRLLSDRFSAERPKGSFSTLEIQRTEQGDSAMYLCASVNWNSPLHFGNGTRLTVT.